Listed here are 6 T cell receptor beta chains from one sample, sequenced in a study of beta chain features in type 1 diabetes. The whole isolated RNA underwent reverse transcription, so sequencing captured expressed TCRB transcripts. Data came from immunoSEQ multiplex PCR; TCRdb stores just in-frame clones and leaves some out. The sample holds almost 350,000 clones, roughly 8% seen once. Sequenced input: central memory CD4+ T cells from blood. These receptors were obtained from a young woman in good health.

This clone was detected only a few times. This rearrangement joins TRBV29-1 to TRBJ2-7, with D perhaps TRBD2 (5 bases). From germline, CDR1 is SQVTM and CDR2 ANQGSEA. This CDR3 has 12 residues. V was cut by 7 bases and J by 7 bases, with 17 bases left in between. CDR3 loop: CSARDEGGEQYF. In DNA form, the CDR3 reads TGCAGCGCTCGGGATGAAGGAGGTGAGCAGTACTTC.

This chain uses TRBV10-3 with TRBJ1-5, with a weak D call TRBD1 (5 bases). Germline CDR1 reads ENHRY; CDR2 reads SYGVKD. The V end was cut by 4 bases, the J end by 4 bases, with 11 bases between. The CDR3 spans 14 residues. CDR3 amino acids: CAISGDLENQPQHF. DNA of the CDR3: TGTGCCATCAGTGGGGACCTGGAAAATCAGCCCCAGCATTTT.

This clone was seen a handful of times. The rearrangement links TRBV28 to TRBJ1-1; D is uncertain. Germline CDR1 reads MDHEN; CDR2 reads SYDVKM. V was clipped by 6 bases and J by 0 bases, with 11 bases between them. The CDR3 sequence is 14 residues long. For the CDR3, the DNA is TGTGCCAGCAGGGCGGGAGTGATGAACACTGAAGCTTTCTTT. This sequence encodes CASRAGVMNTEAFF.

The CDR3 DNA sequence: TGTGCCAGCAGCTTGCGTCTGTCCGGGGAGCTGTTTTTT. This codes for CASSLRLSGELFF. This chain uses TRBV5-8 with TRBJ2-2; D is undetermined. V shed 1 base and J shed 6 bases, with 7 bases lying between them. Germline V gene lookup returns CDR1 SGHTS and CDR2 YDEGEE. The CDR3 runs 13 residues.

This clone was seen more than once but under ten times. V usage is TRBV5-1 and J usage is TRBJ2-1, with a possible D match to TRBD1 (6 bases). The V and J ends lost 4 bases and 6 bases respectively, with 20 bases between them. Germline CDR1 and CDR2: SGHRS and YFSETQ. CDR3 length: 16 residues. This CDR3 reads CASSIGTGPQINEQFF. In DNA, the CDR3 is TGCGCCAGCAGCATAGGAACAGGGCCGCAGATCAATGAGCAGTTCTTC. Together with reference TRBV5-1 and TRBJ2-1, the CDR3 gives the full variable domain: KAGVTQTPRYLIKTRGQQVTLSCSPISGHRSVSWYQQTPGQGLQFLFEYFSETQRNKGNFPGRFSGRQFSNSRSEMNVSTLELGDSALYLCASSIGTGPQINEQFFGPGTRLTVL.

The chain uses TRBV7-6 and TRBJ2-1, with TRBD2 as a possible D gene (6 bases). V lost 1 base and J lost 4, with 11 bases in between. The germline V gene encodes CDR1 SGHVS and CDR2 FNYEAQ. CDR3 length: 15 residues. The CDR3 loop is CASSLVSSGYNEQFF. DNA of the CDR3: TGTGCCAGCAGCTTAGTTAGTAGCGGATACAATGAGCAGTTCTTC.